This note documents a single T cell receptor (beta chain) sequence. The antigen is not known. The data are from a study of response to subunit inactivated influenza vaccine. Via MiXCR, TCRdb re-called the RT-PCR reads, giving one row per CDR3 protein. The table has about 300,000 distinct CDR3 sequences, around a fifth seen once. The V end was cut by 4 bases, the J end by 4 bases, with 26 bases between. The V gene's germline CDR1 is SGHDT and CDR2 YYEEEE. The CDR3 consists of 18 residues. General observations from the study: With each seasonal influenza vaccination, the authors suggested, few new T cells are recruited.

The sequences come from PBMCs from blood, collected approximately 20 months after vaccination. This receptor was identified in a man between 45 and 75 years old who received an inactivated influenza vaccine. This chain links TRBV5-6 with TRBJ1-1; maybe TRBD1 (6 bases). CDR3 in amino acids: CASSIAGGRIGEGTEAFF. For the CDR3, the DNA is TGTGCCAGCAGCATTGCGGGGGGGCGCATAGGAGAGGGCACTGAAGCTTTCTTT.